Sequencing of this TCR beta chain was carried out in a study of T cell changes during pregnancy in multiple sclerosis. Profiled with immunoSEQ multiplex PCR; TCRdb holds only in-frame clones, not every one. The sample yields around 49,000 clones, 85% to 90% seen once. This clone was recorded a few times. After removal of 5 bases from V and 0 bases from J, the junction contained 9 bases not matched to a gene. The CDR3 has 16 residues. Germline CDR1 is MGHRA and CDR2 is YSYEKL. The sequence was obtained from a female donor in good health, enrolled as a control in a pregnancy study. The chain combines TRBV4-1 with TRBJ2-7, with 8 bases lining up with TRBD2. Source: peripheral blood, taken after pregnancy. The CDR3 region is CASSGSREASSYEQYF. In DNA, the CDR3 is TGCGCCAGCAGCGGCTCGCGGGAGGCGAGCTCCTACGAGCAGTACTTC.